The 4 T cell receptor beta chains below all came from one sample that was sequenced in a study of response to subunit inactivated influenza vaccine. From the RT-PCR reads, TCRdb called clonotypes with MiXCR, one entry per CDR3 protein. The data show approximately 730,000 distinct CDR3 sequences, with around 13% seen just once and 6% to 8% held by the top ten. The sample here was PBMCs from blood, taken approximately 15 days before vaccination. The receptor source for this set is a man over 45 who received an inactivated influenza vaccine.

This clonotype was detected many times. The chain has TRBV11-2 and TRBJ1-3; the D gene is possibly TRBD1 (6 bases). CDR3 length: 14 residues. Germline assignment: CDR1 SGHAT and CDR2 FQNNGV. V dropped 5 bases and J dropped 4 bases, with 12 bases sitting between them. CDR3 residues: CASSQTGSGNTIYF. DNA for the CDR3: TGTGCCAGCAGCCAAACAGGGTCCGGAAACACCATATATTTT.

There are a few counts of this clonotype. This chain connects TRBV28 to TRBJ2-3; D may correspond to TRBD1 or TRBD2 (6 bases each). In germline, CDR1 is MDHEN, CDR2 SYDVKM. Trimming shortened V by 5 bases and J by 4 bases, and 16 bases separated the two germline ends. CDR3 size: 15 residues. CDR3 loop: CASSPTRGEPDTQYF. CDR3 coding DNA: TGTGCCAGCAGTCCAACGAGGGGGGAACCAGATACGCAGTATTTT.

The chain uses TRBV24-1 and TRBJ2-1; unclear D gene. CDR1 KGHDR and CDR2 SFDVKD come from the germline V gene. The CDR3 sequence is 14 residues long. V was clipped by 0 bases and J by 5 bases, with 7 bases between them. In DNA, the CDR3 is TGTGCCACCAGTGATTTGGGGTCGAACAATGAGCAGTTCTTC. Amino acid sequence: CATSDLGSNNEQFF.

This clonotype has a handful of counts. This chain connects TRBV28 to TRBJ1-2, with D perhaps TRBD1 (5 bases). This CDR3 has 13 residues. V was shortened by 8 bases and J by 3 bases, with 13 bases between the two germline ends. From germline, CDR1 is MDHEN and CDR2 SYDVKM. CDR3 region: CASGTLTDYGYTF. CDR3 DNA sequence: TGTGCCAGCGGGACGCTTACTGACTATGGCTACACCTTC.